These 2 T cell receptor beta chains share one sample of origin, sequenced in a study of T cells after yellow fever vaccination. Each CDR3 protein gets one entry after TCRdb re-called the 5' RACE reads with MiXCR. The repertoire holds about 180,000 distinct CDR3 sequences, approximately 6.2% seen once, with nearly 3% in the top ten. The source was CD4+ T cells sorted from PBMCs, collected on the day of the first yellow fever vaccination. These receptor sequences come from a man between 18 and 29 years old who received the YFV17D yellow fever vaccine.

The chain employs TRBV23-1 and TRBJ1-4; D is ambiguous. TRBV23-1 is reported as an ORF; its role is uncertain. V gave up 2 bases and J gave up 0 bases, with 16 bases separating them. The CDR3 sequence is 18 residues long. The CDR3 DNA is TGCGCCAGCAGTCAAAGGCAGGAGGACGTTGCAACTAATGAAAAACTGTTTTTT. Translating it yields CASSQRQEDVATNEKLFF.

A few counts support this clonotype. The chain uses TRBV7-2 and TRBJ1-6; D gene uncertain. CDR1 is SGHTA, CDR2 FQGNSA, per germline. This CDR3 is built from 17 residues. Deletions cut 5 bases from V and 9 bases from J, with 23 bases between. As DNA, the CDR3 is TGTGCCAGCAGCATCCCCGGCGGTCAGCCCTTGGGTTCACCCCTCCACTTT. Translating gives CASSIPGGQPLGSPLHF.